The sequence of this T cell receptor (beta chain) was determined in a study of control samples from healthy donors and cancer patients. The germline V gene encodes CDR1 SGHTA and CDR2 FQGTGA. V was clipped by 2 bases and J by 5 bases, with 9 bases between them. This CDR3 has 13 amino acids. TCRdb's copy holds only in-frame clones and misses some; the assay was immunoSEQ multiplex PCR. The sample carries about 120,000 clones, approximately 90% recorded once. This chain joins TRBV7-3 and TRBJ2-5, with D unclear. This TCR derives from a man in his forties in good health. Sequencing used blood. The CDR3 region is CASSLVSTETQYF. The CDR3 DNA reads as TGTGCCAGCAGCTTAGTCTCAACGGAGACCCAGTACTTC.